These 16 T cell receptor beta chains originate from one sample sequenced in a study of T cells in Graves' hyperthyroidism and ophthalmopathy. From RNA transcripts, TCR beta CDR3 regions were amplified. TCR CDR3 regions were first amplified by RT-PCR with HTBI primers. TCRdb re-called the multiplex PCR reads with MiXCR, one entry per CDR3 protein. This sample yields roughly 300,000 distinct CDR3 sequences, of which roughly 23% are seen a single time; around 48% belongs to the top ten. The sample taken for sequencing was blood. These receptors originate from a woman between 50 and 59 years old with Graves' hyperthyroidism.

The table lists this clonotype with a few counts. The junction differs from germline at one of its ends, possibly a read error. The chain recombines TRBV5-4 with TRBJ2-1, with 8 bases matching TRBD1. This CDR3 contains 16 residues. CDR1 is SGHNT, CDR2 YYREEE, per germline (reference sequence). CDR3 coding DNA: TGTGTCAGCACCAGTCAAGGCCAGGGGGCTTTTAATGAGCAGTTCTTC. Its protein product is CVSTSQGQGAFNEQFF.

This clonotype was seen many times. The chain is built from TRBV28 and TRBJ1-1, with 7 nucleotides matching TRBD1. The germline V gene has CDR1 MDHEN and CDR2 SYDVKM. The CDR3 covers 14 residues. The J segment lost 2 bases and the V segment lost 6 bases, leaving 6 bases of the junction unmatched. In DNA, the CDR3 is TGTGCCAGCAGGAGACAGGGAGGAAACACTGAAGCTTTCTTT. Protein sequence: CASRRQGGNTEAFF.

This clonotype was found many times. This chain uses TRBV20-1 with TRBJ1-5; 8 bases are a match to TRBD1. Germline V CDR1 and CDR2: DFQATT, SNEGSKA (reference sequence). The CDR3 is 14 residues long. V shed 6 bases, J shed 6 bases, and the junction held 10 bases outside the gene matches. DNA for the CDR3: TGCAGTGCGGGAACGGACAGGGACCCTCAGCCCCAGCATTTT. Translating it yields CSAGTDRDPQPQHF.

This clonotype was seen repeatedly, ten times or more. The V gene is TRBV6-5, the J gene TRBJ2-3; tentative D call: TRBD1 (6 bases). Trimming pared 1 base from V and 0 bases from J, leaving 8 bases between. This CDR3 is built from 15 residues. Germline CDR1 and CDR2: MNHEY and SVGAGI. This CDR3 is CASSYYTGSTDTQYF. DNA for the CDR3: TGTGCCAGCAGTTACTATACAGGGAGCACAGATACGCAGTATTTT.

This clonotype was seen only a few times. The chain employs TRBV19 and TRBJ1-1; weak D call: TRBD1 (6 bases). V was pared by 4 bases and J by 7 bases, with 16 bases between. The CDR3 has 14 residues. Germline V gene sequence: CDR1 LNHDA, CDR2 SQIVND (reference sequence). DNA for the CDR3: TGTGCCAGTAGTAAAAAATACGACAGGCTTGAAGCTTTCTTT. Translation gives CASSKKYDRLEAFF.

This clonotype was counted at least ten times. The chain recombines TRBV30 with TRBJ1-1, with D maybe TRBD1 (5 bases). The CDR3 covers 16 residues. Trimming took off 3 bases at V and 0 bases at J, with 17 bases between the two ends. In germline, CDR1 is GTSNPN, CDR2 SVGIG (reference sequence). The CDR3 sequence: CAWSFGASLMNTEAFF. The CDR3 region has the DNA TGTGCCTGGAGCTTTGGGGCCAGCCTCATGAACACTGAAGCTTTCTTT.

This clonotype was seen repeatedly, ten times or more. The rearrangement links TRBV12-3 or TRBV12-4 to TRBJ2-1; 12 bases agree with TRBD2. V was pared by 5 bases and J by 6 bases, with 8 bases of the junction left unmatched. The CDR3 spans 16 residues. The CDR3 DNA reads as TGTGCCAGCAGTACAGCCGGACTAGCGGGACCCAATGAGCAGTTCTTC. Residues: CASSTAGLAGPNEQFF.

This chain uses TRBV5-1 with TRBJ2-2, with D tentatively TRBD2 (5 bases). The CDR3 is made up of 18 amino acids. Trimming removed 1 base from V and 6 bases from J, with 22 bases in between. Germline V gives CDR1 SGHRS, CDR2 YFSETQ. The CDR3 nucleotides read TGCGCCAGCAGCTTGAGGTTGGGGAGAGTAGGCGAAGCCGGGGAGCTGTTTTTT. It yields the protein CASSLRLGRVGEAGELFF.

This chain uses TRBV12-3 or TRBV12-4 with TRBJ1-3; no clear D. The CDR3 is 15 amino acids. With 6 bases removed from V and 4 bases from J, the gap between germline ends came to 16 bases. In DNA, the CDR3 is TGTGCCAGCAGCCTGAAGACCCCCACGGGAAACACCATATATTTT. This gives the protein CASSLKTPTGNTIYF.

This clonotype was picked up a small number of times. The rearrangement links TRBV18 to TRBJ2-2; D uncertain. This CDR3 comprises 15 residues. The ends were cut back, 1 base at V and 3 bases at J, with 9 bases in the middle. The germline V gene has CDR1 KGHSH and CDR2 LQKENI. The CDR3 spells CASSPRELDTGELFF. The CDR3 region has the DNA TGTGCCAGCTCACCACGGGAATTGGACACCGGGGAGCTGTTTTTT.

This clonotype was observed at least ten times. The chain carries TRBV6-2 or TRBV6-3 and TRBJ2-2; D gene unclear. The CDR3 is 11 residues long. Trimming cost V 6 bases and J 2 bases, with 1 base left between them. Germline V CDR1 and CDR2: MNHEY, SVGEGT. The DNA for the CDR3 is TGTGCCAGCAGCAACACCGGGGAGCTGTTTTTT. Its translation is CASSNTGELFF.

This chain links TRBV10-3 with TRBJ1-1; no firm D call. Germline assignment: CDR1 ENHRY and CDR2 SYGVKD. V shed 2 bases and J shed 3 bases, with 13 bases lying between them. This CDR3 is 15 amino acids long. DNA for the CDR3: TGTGCCATCAGTGAGGGGCACGGATTATACACTGAAGCTTTCTTT. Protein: CAISEGHGLYTEAFF.

In nucleotides, the CDR3 is TGTGCCAGCAGTGAAAGACGCAGGGACTATGGCTACACCTTC. It translates to CASSERRRDYGYTF. V usage is TRBV2 and J usage is TRBJ1-2; D is perhaps TRBD1 (5 bases). Looked up from germline, CDR1 is SNHLY and CDR2 is FYNNEI. This CDR3 has 14 amino acids. With 2 bases removed from V and 3 bases from J, the gap between germline ends came to 10 bases.

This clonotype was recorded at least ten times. The CDR3 nucleotides read TGTGCCAGCAGCTTAGTGAGGGCATCGAGCTCCTACAATGAGCAGTTCTTC. Its protein product is CASSLVRASSSYNEQFF. The genes are TRBV7-8 and TRBJ2-1; D perhaps matches TRBD2 (5 bases). This CDR3 region has 17 residues. In germline, CDR1 is SGHVS, CDR2 FQNEAQ. Trimming took 1 base from V and 0 from J, leaving 13 bases between them.

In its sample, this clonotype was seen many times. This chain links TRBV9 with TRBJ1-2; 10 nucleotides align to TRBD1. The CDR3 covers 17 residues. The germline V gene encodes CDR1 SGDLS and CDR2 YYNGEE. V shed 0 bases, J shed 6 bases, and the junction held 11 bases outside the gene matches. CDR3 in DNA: TGTGCCAGCAGCGTAGATCCCGGGACAGGGGAATTAAATGGCTACACCTTC. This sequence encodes CASSVDPGTGELNGYTF.

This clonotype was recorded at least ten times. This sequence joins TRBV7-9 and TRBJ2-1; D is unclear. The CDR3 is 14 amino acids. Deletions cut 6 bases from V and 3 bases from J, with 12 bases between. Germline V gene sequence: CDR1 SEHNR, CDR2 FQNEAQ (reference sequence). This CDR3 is CASSSHVIYNEQFF. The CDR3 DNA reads TGTGCCAGCAGTTCTCACGTTATCTACAATGAGCAGTTCTTC.